These T cell receptor beta chains were read from a single sample in a study of somatic mutations in cytotoxic T cells in rheumatoid arthritis. The method was immunoSEQ multiplex PCR; TCRdb's version includes in-frame clones alone and lacks a portion of them. Found here are about 11,000 clones, 70% to 80% of them singletons; the top ten hold roughly a tenth. The sample was CD8+ T cells sorted from blood. The receptors originated from an older man in good health. The CDR3 runs from the conserved cysteine through the conserved F or W. The D gene is left open where the match is weak. For some rows the clone size is stated as once, few or many, or as a class when expanded; others skip it.

>TRBJ1-4|NA|NA|TRBV4-1
CASSLGGAEKLFF
TGCGCCAGCAGCCTTGGAGGGGCTGAAAAACTGTTTTTT
>TRBJ2-1|few|TRBD2|TRBV2
CASRSSGGAYNEQFF
TGTGCCAGCAGGTCTAGCGGGGGGGCGTACAATGAGCAGTTCTTC
>TRBJ1-2|few|NA|TRBV21-1
CASSNQVGSWGNYGYTF
TGTGCCAGCAGCAATCAGGTCGGGTCATGGGGGAACTATGGCTACACCTTC
>TRBJ1-6|few|NA|TRBV9
CASSAEGSPNSPLHF
TGTGCCAGCAGTGCAGAGGGGAGCCCCAATTCACCCCTCCACTTT
>TRBJ2-7|NA|TRBD1|TRBV27
CASTRQGSYEQYF
TGTGCCAGCACCCGACAGGGCTCCTACGAGCAGTACTTC
>TRBJ2-7|NA|TRBD2|TRBV28
CASSLGTSGKSYEQYF
TGTGCCAGCAGTTTAGGGACTAGCGGGAAATCCTACGAGCAGTACTTC
>TRBJ2-1|NA|NA|TRBV27
CASSRGPVLYNEQFF
TGTGCCAGCAGCCGGGGGCCGGTTCTATACAATGAGCAGTTCTTC
>TRBJ1-1|NA|NA|TRBV5-8
CASSSRPGGMNTEAFF
TGTGCCAGCAGCTCCCGGCCGGGGGGTATGAACACTGAAGCTTTCTTT
>TRBJ2-3|NA|TRBD2|TRBV30
CAWSPPAGGIKDTQYF
TGTGCCTGGAGCCCCCCAGCGGGGGGGATTAAAGATACGCAGTATTTT
>TRBJ2-3|NA|TRBD1|TRBV6-1
CASSEPDRVPSTDTQYF
TGTGCCAGCAGTGAACCGGACAGGGTACCTAGCACAGATACGCAGTATTTT
>TRBJ2-7|once|NA|TRBV7-2
CASSPPDYPSYEQYF
TGTGCCAGCAGCCCCCCTGACTATCCGTCCTACGAGCAGTACTTC
>TRBJ1-4|NA|NA|TRBV28
CASSLRNEKLFF
TGTGCCAGCAGTTTAAGAAATGAAAAACTGTTTTTT
>TRBJ2-1|few|NA|TRBV6-1
CASSEWQNNEQFF
TGTGCCAGCAGTGAATGGCAGAACAATGAGCAGTTCTTC
>TRBJ1-4|once|NA|TRBV2
CASSDSDSLGEKLFF
TGTGCCAGCAGCGATAGCGACAGCCTCGGAGAAAAACTGTTTTTT
>TRBJ1-1|NA|NA|TRBV6-5
CASSYSGRNTEAFF
TGTGCCAGCAGTTACTCTGGGCGAAACACTGAAGCTTTCTTT
>TRBJ2-1|NA|NA|TRBV19
CASSPWGAGNEQFF
TGTGCCAGTAGTCCCTGGGGGGCTGGCAATGAGCAGTTCTTC